The subject of this entry is one T cell receptor (beta chain). Its antigen is unknown. No qualities accompany the bases; no much larger clone lies one base away. Adjacent normal breast tissue was collected about 2-4.5 cm away from the tumor, rinsed in PBS and stored in prechilled RNAlater. Normal breast tissue often required roughly 85-330 mg of tissue for sufficient DNA because of high lipid content and low cell density. The study profiled bulk TCR beta-chain repertoires in matched peripheral blood, tumor and adjacent normal breast tissue taken from some 15 patients with early-stage breast cancer. Genomic DNA was extracted with the Qiagen AllPrep DNA/RNA Mini kit. The data are from a study of early stage breast cancer tumors (dated by TCRdb to the late 2010s). As for the study more broadly: Of the 15 or so invasive breast tumors, eleven to twelve were found to be estrogen receptor-positive, progesterone receptor-positive and HER2-negative. Of the approximately twelve ER+/PR+/HER2- tumors, eight were classified as invasive ductal carcinomas and four as invasive lobular carcinomas. On average, each sample had roughly 9.5-fold read coverage. A total of 2 million to 3 million templates, representing approximately 1,100,000 unique clonotypes, were detected across all samples. Results and caveats for the whole study, not just this receptor: Approximately 2.4-fold higher T cell density and higher clonality were observed in tumors than in adjacent normal breast tissue. Greater similarity was observed between blood and normal breast repertoires than between blood and tumor repertoires, and tumor was distinguished from normal in about 90% of the 16 patients when each tissue was compared with blood. Enriched TCRB sequences shared across patients were found to be mostly commonly generated sequences that were unlikely to play an important role in the tumor microenvironment. Because the cohort was small, a breakdown by tumor subtype could not be done. Bulk genomic DNA sequencing of unsorted cells missed chain pairing and functional markers such as CD4, CD8 and FOXP3.

Every sample was amplified as two independent genomic DNA replicates, using around 0.46 ug for blood and roughly 1.4 ug for tumor or normal breast. Following the manufacturer's instructions, the ImmunoSeq Intro kit was used to carry out TCRB sequencing on genomic DNA. For absolute quantification, the roughly 30-cycle multiplex PCR included proprietary primers along with spike-in control sequences. Single-end 150-bp reads were used to sequence an 87-bp fragment spanning the CDR3 plus the flanking V and J genes. Each lane of an Illumina MiSeq using version 3.0 chemistry carried seven multiplexed samples, with two replicates per sample. Under the source paper's analysis protocol: Raw data were processed with the vendor's proprietary pipeline, and both replicates were merged into a single result per sample. Clonotypes were defined as productive rearrangements sharing the V-gene family, CDR3 amino acid sequence and J-gene segment. Clonality was calculated as 1 minus the normalized Shannon entropy (Pielou evenness) of TCRB abundances. T cell density was estimated by dividing total templates by the number of input cells inferred from the DNA input amount. Recon, run with its default parameters, was used to estimate overall repertoire diversity and clonality. A clonotype was considered tumor-enriched if its abundance in tumor exceeded 0.1% and was at least 32-fold higher than its abundance in normal breast. Imported from immuneACCESS, the table was reduced by TCRdb to in-frame sequences with V and J called. These copies leave out some clones; in studies compared against another copy, an unresolved V gene accounts for under half, and the cause of the remainder is not known. That table supplies the V and J calls and clone size; D and trimming were determined from the DNA. The table for this sample lists about 15,000 clones; approximately 84% of them were counted only once. The top ten clonotypes cover over 4% of the sample.

Per the germline V gene, SGDLS is the CDR1 and YYNGEE is the CDR2. The germline V end is reduced by 3 bases and the J end by 5 bases; junction bases left unmatched: 10. The CDR3 runs 16 amino acids, cysteine and phenylalanine included. The retained sequence is limited to the CDR3, 48 bases, with the frame set at the first base. The receptor's source is a person aged 30 to 40 with breast cancer. The material sequenced was normal breast tissue next to the tumor. The rearrangement joined TRBV9 to TRBJ2-7; 11 middle bases align to TRBD2. The CDR3 protein is CASSAISGRAFHEQYF. The sequenced DNA is TGTGCCAGCAGCGCTATTAGCGGGAGGGCCTTCCACGAGCAGTACTTC.